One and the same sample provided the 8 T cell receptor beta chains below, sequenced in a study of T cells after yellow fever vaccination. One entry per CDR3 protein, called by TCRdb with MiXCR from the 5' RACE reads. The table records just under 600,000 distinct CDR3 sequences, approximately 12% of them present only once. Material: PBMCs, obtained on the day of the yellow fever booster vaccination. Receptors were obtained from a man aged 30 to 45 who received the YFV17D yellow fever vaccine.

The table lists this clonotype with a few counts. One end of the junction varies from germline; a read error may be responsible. CDR3 sequence: CSARDGSYGYTF. CDR3 coding DNA: TGCAGTGCGAGAGACGGGAGCTATGGCTACACCTTC. J is TRBJ1-2 and V is TRBV20-1; D gene ambiguous. The CDR3 spans 12 residues. CDR1 and CDR2 from the germline V gene are DFQATT and SNEGSKA (reference sequence).

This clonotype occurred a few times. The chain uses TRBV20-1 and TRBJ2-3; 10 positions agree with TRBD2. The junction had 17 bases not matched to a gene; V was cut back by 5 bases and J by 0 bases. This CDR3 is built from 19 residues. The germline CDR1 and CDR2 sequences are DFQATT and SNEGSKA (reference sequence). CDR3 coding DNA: TGCAGTGCTCCGCTCCTGCTAGCGGGAGTAACATCTAGCACAGATACGCAGTATTTT. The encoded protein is CSAPLLLAGVTSSTDTQYF.

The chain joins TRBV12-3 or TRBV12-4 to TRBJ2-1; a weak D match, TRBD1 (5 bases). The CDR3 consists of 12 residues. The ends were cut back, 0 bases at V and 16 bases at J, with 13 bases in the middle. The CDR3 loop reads CASSLAQGNYFF. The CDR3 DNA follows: TGTGCCAGCAGTTTAGCGCAGGGTAATTATTTCTTC.

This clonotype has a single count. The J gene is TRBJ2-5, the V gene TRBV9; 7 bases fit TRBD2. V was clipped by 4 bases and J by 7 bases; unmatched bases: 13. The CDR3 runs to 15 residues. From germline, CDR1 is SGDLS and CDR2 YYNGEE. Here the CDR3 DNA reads TGTGCCAGCAGCCCACCTCGGGGGGATACAGCGACCCAGTACTTC. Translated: CASSPPRGDTATQYF.

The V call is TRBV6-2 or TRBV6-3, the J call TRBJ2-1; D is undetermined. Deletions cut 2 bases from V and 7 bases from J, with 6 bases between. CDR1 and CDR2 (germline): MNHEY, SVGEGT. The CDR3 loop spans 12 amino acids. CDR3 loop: CASSYVANEQFF. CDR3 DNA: TGTGCCAGCAGTTACGTTGCTAATGAGCAGTTCTTC.

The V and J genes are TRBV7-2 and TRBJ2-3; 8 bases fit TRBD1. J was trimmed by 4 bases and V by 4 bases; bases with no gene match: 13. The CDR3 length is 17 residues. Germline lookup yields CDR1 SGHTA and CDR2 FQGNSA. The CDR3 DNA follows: TGTGCCAGCAGCTCCAGGACTGACAGGGGATGGGCAGATACGCAGTATTTT. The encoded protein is CASSSRTDRGWADTQYF.

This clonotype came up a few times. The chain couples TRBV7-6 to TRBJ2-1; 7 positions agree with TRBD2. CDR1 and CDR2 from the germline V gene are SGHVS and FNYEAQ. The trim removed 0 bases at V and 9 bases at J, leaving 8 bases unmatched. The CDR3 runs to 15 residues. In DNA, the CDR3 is TGTGCCAGCAGCTTAGCGGGAGAGACGGGGGGTGAGCAGTTCTTC. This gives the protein CASSLAGETGGEQFF.

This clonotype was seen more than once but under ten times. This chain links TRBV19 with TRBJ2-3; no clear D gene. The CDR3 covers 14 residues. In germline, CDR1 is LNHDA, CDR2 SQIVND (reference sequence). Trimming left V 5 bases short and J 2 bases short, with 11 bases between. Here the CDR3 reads CASSPFSLTDTQYF. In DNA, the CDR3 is TGTGCCAGTAGTCCCTTTTCCCTCACAGATACGCAGTATTTT.